This TCR beta chain was found in a study of T cell therapy after organ transplantation. Turning to the study itself: Blood for the long-term post-therapy sample came 20 to 29 weeks after therapy.

Sequencing was performed with immunoSEQ multiplex PCR; in TCRdb, only in-frame clones are kept and a portion is missing. The sample includes roughly 15,000 clones, about 85% of them seen just once. Time point here: 20-29 weeks after completion of therapy. This clone turned up a few times. No antigen is known for it. The sequence was collected from a human patient who had received a solid organ transplant and had CMV disease. Some T cells may possibly be graft donor cells. Sequencing was performed on CD8+ T cells from blood, taken after autologous CMV-specific T cell therapy.

As DNA, the CDR3 is TGCGCCAGCAGCCAAGTTGTATGGGACACCGGGGAGCTGTTTTTT. Encoded protein: CASSQVVWDTGELFF. The J gene is TRBJ2-2, the V gene TRBV4-1; D is unresolved. Between the trimmed V and J ends, which lost 1 base and 3 bases, there was a span of 9 bases. CDR1 MGHRA and CDR2 YSYEKL come from the germline V gene. This CDR3 contains 15 residues.